This note documents a single T cell receptor beta chain sequence. Original analysis: Scientists estimated how many nucleated cells there were by amplifying reference gene primers. Assay used: immunoSEQ multiplex PCR; TCRdb lists only in-frame clones, some missing. D and trimming were read from the DNA, whereas the V and J calls and clone size are those reported in that table. The table shows some 200,000 clones, with 80% to 85% occurring only once. The V gene lost 3 bases and the J gene lost 5 bases, with 16 bases spanning the gap. This CDR3 region has 15 residues. Germline CDR1 and CDR2: KGHSH and LQKENI. This sample is part of a study of blood T cell repertoires in COVID-19. Turning to the study itself: Samples representing acute and convalescent COVID-19 were sourced from the United States, Italy and Spain. Sources were T cells, B-cell-depleted T cells, or PBMCs; the material itself was cDNA or gDNA.

The chain uses TRBV18 and TRBJ1-2; D is ambiguous. The sample comprised peripheral blood. The receptor was derived from a woman in her twenties or thirties who had recovered from COVID-19. The CDR3 nucleotides are TGTGCCAGCTCACCTGGCCCGGAGCCAACTTATGGCTACACCTTC. This codes for CASSPGPEPTYGYTF.